This T cell receptor (beta chain) was recorded in a study of control samples from healthy donors and cancer patients. This CDR3 has 17 residues. CDR1 is SEHNR and CDR2 is FQNEAQ in the germline V gene (reference sequence). Trimming cost V 4 bases and J 5 bases; bases outside gene matches: 13. The method was immunoSEQ multiplex PCR; TCRdb's version includes in-frame clones alone and lacks a portion of them. This table has some 70,000 clones, about 80% appearing once. The chain combines TRBV7-9 with TRBJ1-4; 7 nucleotides line up with TRBD1. The TCR sequence derives from a woman aged 50 to 60 with lung cancer. The source material was PBMCs. CDR3 loop: CASSSRPTGSGNEKLFF. CDR3 in DNA: TGTGCCAGCAGCTCTAGACCGACAGGGTCCGGGAATGAAAAACTGTTTTTT.